One and the same sample provided the 22 T cell receptor beta chains below, sequenced in a study of radiotherapy plus CTLA-4 blockade in lung cancer. Method: immunoSEQ multiplex PCR; TCRdb's copy keeps in-frame clones and lacks some. The sample carries 75,000 to 100,000 clones, about 90% recorded once. Sequenced here: peripheral blood, sampled from a patient treated with radiotherapy plus ipilimumab. These receptors originate from a human donor with non-small cell lung cancer that progressed on radiotherapy plus ipilimumab.

J is TRBJ2-2 and V is TRBV11-1; D uncertain. CDR1 and CDR2 (germline): SGHAT, FQDESV (reference sequence). This CDR3 is built from 15 residues. The V and J ends lost 5 bases and 6 bases respectively, with 16 bases between them. The CDR3 region is CASSTTVAFPGELFF. CDR3 nucleotide sequence: TGTGCCAGCAGCACGACCGTAGCATTCCCCGGGGAGCTGTTTTTT.

V usage is TRBV5-1 and J usage is TRBJ1-1, with D possibly matching TRBD1 (5 bases). There are 15 residues in the CDR3. CDR1 is SGHRS, CDR2 YFSETQ, per germline. The V gene lost 0 bases and the J gene lost 2 bases, with 11 bases spanning the gap. The CDR3 sequence: CASSLAGGANTEAFF. The CDR3 DNA reads TGCGCCAGCAGCTTGGCCGGAGGGGCAAACACTGAAGCTTTCTTT.

For this clone: The CDR3 end shows no conserved phenylalanine or tryptophan, and so a read error is likely. The DNA is omitted, as the CDR3 cannot be located on it reliably, and the CDR3 follows TCRdb's listing. This sequence joins TRBV27 and TRBJ2-7; whether TRBD2, the table's D call, matches the DNA was not checked. Germline loops: CDR1 MNHEY, CDR2 SMNVEV (reference sequence). From its first to its last residue, the CDR3 has 14 amino acids. The CDR3 reads CASSQFTSGRALMI.

This chain connects TRBV9 to TRBJ2-2; 13 bases agree with TRBD2. Per germline, CDR1 SGDLS and CDR2 YYNGEE. V lost 3 bases to trimming and J lost 6 bases; unmatched junction nucleotides: 2. The CDR3 sequence is 15 residues long. This CDR3 is CASSAGLAGPGELFF. The CDR3 coding sequence is TGTGCCAGCAGCGCGGGACTAGCGGGGCCCGGGGAGCTGTTTTTT.

The CDR3, as DNA: TGTGCCAGCAGTCTCCCCGGGACACGTAACACCGGGGAGCTGTTTTTT. Encoded protein: CASSLPGTRNTGELFF. This sequence joins TRBV2 and TRBJ2-2, with D tentatively TRBD1 (6 bases). Deletions cut 5 bases from V and 2 bases from J, with 15 bases between. The CDR3 covers 16 residues. The V gene's germline CDR1 is SNHLY and CDR2 FYNNEI.

The rearrangement joins TRBV18 to TRBJ2-5; 9 bases are a match to TRBD2. The CDR3 is 16 residues long. CDR1 and CDR2 (germline): KGHSH, LQKENI. The junction had 8 bases not matched to a gene; V was cut back by 1 base and J by 5 bases. In nucleotides, the CDR3 is TGTGCCAGCTCACCACTAGGAGCGGGAGGCTGGGAGACCCAGTACTTC. Translation gives CASSPLGAGGWETQYF.

The chain carries TRBV2 and TRBJ2-2, with 12 positions matching TRBD2. The CDR3 totals 17 residues. CDR1 SNHLY and CDR2 FYNNEI come from the germline V gene. Losses at the gene ends were 2 bases for V and 6 bases for J; bases not matched to a gene: 7. The CDR3 DNA follows: TGTGCCAGCAGTGAACTTCCTAGCGGGAGGGCCGCCGGGGAGCTGTTTTTT. It encodes CASSELPSGRAAGELFF.

The sample holds a few counts of this clone. The CDR3 DNA is TGTGCCAGCAGCTTGAGGGCGGATGAAAAACTGTTTTTT. It encodes CASSLRADEKLFF. The chain recombines TRBV7-9 with TRBJ1-4; the D is unclear. Trimming shortened V by 3 bases and J by 6 bases, and 8 bases separated the two germline ends. The CDR3 has 13 residues. Germline loops: CDR1 SEHNR, CDR2 FQNEAQ (reference sequence).

The chain recombines TRBV18 with TRBJ2-1; no clear D gene. Trimming left V 3 bases short and J 0 bases short, with 3 bases between. The CDR3 is 13 residues long. CDR1 and CDR2 from the germline V gene are KGHSH and LQKENI. CDR3 nucleotides: TGTGCCAGCTCACCCCCCTCCTACAATGAGCAGTTCTTC. The encoded protein is CASSPPSYNEQFF.

The chain recombines TRBV30 with TRBJ2-1; D may correspond to TRBD1 or TRBD2 (6 bases each). Trimming left V 2 bases short and J 6 bases short, with 11 bases between. The CDR3 has 13 amino acids. From germline, CDR1 is GTSNPN and CDR2 SVGIG (reference sequence). CDR3 in amino acids: CAWSWGAGNEQFF. The DNA of the CDR3 is TGTGCCTGGAGTTGGGGGGCTGGCAATGAGCAGTTCTTC. Complete variable domain (other parts from reference TRBV30 and TRBJ2-1): SQTIHQWPATLVQPVGSPLSLECTVEGTSNPNLYWYRQAAGRGLQLLFYSVGIGQISSEVPQNLSASRPQDRQFILSSKKLLLSDSGFYLCAWSWGAGNEQFFGPGTRLTVL.

This chain connects TRBV6-5 to TRBJ1-1; the D is unclear. The germline V and J ends were trimmed by 7 bases and 3 bases, with 6 bases remaining between them. In germline, CDR1 is MNHEY, CDR2 SVGAGI. The CDR3 is made up of 11 amino acids. CDR3 protein: CASKIDTEAFF. The DNA of the CDR3 is TGTGCCAGCAAAATTGACACTGAAGCTTTCTTT.

V and J are TRBV29-1 and TRBJ1-1; D unclear. CDR1 and CDR2 from the germline V gene are SQVTM and ANQGSEA. V lost 5 bases and J 1 base, leaving 20 bases between the germline ends. CDR3 length equals 16 residues. In DNA form, the CDR3 reads TGCAGCGTTTCCTTGTCCCTCGGGGAGAGGAACACTGAAGCTTTCTTT. Protein sequence: CSVSLSLGERNTEAFF.

This sequence joins TRBV19 and TRBJ1-3; perhaps TRBD1 as D (6 bases). The germline CDR1 and CDR2 sequences are LNHDA and SQIVND (reference sequence). This CDR3 comprises 15 residues. The V gene lost 5 bases and the J gene lost 0 bases, with 11 bases spanning the gap. The CDR3 loop is CASSDSGVSGNTIYF. The CDR3 region has the DNA TGTGCCAGTAGTGACTCAGGGGTCTCTGGAAACACCATATATTTT.

V and J are TRBV2 and TRBJ2-4; a weak D match, TRBD1 (5 bases). Per the germline V gene, CDR1 is SNHLY and CDR2 is FYNNEI. V lost 7 bases and J lost 6, with 13 bases in between. The CDR3 consists of 13 residues. DNA for the CDR3: TGTGCCAGCAAAGGGGAATGGGGAAACATTCAGTACTTC. Amino acids: CASKGEWGNIQYF.

The J gene is TRBJ1-2, the V gene TRBV2; TRBD1 matches 7 bases. The V and J ends lost 4 bases and 5 bases, in that order; junction bases with no gene match: 4. Germline CDR1 SNHLY, CDR2 FYNNEI. The CDR3 sequence is 13 residues long. CDR3 region: CASSGGQLYGYTF. The CDR3 DNA reads TGTGCCAGCAGTGGGGGACAGTTATATGGCTACACCTTC.

This sequence joins TRBV29-1 and TRBJ2-3; 7 bases fit TRBD2. V was clipped by 8 bases and J by 4 bases; unmatched bases: 9. Looked up from germline, CDR1 is SQVTM and CDR2 is ANQGSEA. The CDR3 runs to 13 residues. CDR3 sequence reads: CSMSRDYPDTQYF. CDR3 coding DNA: TGCAGCATGTCCCGGGACTACCCAGATACGCAGTATTTT.

This chain links TRBV6-5 with TRBJ1-3, with D tentatively TRBD1 (6 bases). The CDR3 loop spans 15 amino acids. Trimming took 6 bases from V and 0 from J, leaving 12 bases between them. Germline V gives CDR1 MNHEY, CDR2 SVGAGI. The CDR3 region is CASSPGQISGNTIYF. The CDR3 DNA follows: TGTGCCAGCAGCCCCGGACAGATCTCTGGAAACACCATATATTTT.

The chain combines TRBV5-8 with TRBJ2-7; possibly TRBD1 for D (6 bases). The CDR3 is made up of 17 amino acids. Germline-derived CDR1 and CDR2 are SGHTS and YDEGEE. The germline V and J ends were trimmed by 0 bases and 3 bases, with 19 bases remaining between them. The CDR3 is CASSLEQGWGIFYEQYF. As DNA, the CDR3 is TGTGCCAGCAGCTTGGAACAGGGTTGGGGTATCTTCTACGAGCAGTACTTC.

A note on this clone: The same CDR3 arises from other DNA sequences in this sample as well. The chain links TRBV5-1 to TRBJ2-7; D unclear. The CDR3 totals 14 residues. V lost 0 bases to trimming and J lost 0 bases, with 7 bases between them. The germline V gene encodes CDR1 SGHRS and CDR2 YFSETQ. In DNA, the CDR3 is TGCGCCAGCAGCTTGGAGCCCGTCTCCTACGAGCAGTACTTC. It is translated as CASSLEPVSYEQYF.

The chain recombines TRBV19 with TRBJ2-7; TRBD1 agrees at 7 bases. J was trimmed by 3 bases and V by 4 bases; bases with no gene match: 3. This CDR3 spans 13 amino acids. The germline V gene encodes CDR1 LNHDA and CDR2 SQIVND (reference sequence). Here the CDR3 reads CASSTGQNYEQYF. CDR3 bases: TGTGCCAGTAGTACGGGACAGAACTACGAGCAGTACTTC.

The J gene is TRBJ2-7, the V gene TRBV6-5, with TRBD1 matching over 10 bases. V lost 6 bases and J lost 4; bases outside the gene matches: 9. Germline values: CDR1 MNHEY, CDR2 SVGAGI. This CDR3 comprises 15 residues. The CDR3: CASRTRTGGLYEQYF. The CDR3, as DNA: TGTGCCAGCAGGACAAGGACAGGGGGTTTGTACGAGCAGTACTTC.

J is TRBJ2-1 and V is TRBV18; 14 nucleotides align to TRBD2. V lost 2 bases to trimming and J lost 6 bases; unmatched junction nucleotides: 0. Germline lookup yields CDR1 KGHSH and CDR2 LQKENI. CDR3 length: 15 residues. The CDR3 protein is CASSPGTSGSNEQFF. The CDR3 region has the DNA TGTGCCAGCTCACCAGGGACTAGCGGGAGCAATGAGCAGTTCTTC.